The TCR beta chain described here comes from a study of post-analysis software for immune sequencing data. Presence of unique molecular identifiers characterized the TCR beta cDNA libraries. TCRdb processed the PCR reads anew with MiXCR; each CDR3 protein has one entry. Among 350,000 to 500,000 distinct CDR3 sequences listed, 30% to 40% were seen once. A note on this clonotype: Antigen: not known.

Study results and caveats: Roughly five TRBV segments were more frequent in patients than controls; TRBV5-6, TRBV5-1 and TRBV20-1 belonged to this group.

The CDR3 runs to 15 residues. From germline, CDR1 is MRHNA and CDR2 SNTAGT. J lost 6 bases, V lost 4 bases, and 2 bases had no gene match. The chain couples TRBV6-4 to TRBJ2-1, with 14 bases identical to TRBD2. The sample comprised blood. The receptor's source is a girl aged 2 to 10 with multiple sclerosis. The CDR3 nucleotides read TGTGCCAGCAGTGTCGGGACTAGCGGGGGCAATGAGCAGTTCTTC. It translates to CASSVGTSGGNEQFF.